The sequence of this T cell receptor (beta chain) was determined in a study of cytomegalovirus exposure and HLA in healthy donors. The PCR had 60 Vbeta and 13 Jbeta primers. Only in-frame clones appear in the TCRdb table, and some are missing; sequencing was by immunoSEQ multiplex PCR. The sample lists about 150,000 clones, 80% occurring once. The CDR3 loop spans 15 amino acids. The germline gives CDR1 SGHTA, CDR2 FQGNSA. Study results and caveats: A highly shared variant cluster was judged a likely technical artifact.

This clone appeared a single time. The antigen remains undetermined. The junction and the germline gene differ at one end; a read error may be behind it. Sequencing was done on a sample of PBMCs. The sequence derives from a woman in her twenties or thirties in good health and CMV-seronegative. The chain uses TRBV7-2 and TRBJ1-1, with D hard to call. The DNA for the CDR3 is TGTGTCAGCAGCTTATATCAGTCCGGGAGCACTGAAGCTTTCTTT. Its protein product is CVSSLYQSGSTEAFF.